This T cell receptor (beta chain) comes out of a study of control samples from healthy donors and cancer patients. This table comes from immunoSEQ multiplex PCR, and its TCRdb copy is limited to in-frame clones, with some not included. The table has tens of thousands of clones, roughly 90% seen once; the top ten hold 5.5% to 7%. A single count supports this clone. Sequenced: PBMCs. The clonotype originates from a man in his sixties with colorectal cancer.

CDR3 protein: CASSLRMITNPLSGANVLTF. CDR3 DNA sequence: TGTGCCAGCAGTTTAAGAATGATCACTAACCCCCTCTCTGGGGCCAACGTCCTGACTTTC. The chain employs TRBV27 and TRBJ2-6; no firm D call. This CDR3 is built from 20 residues. In germline, CDR1 is MNHEY, CDR2 SMNVEV (reference sequence). The V and J ends lost 2 bases and 0 bases respectively, with 20 bases between them. Looking up the rest from reference TRBV27 and TRBJ2-6 gives the full variable domain: EAQVTQNPRYLITVTGKKLTVTCSQNMNHEYMSWYRQDPGLGLRQIYYSMNVEVTDKGDVPEGYKVSRKEKRNFPLILESPSPNQTSLYFCASSLRMITNPLSGANVLTFGAGSRLTVL.